These 30 T cell receptor beta chains were sequenced from one sample in a study of PD-L1 blockade in urothelial cancer. Time point reported: pretreatment peripheral blood. The assay was immunoSEQ multiplex PCR, and TCRdb's table has in-frame clones only and misses some. This sample has about 45,000 clones, with 70% to 90% found just once. The sequencing here drew on PBMCs, taken around atezolizumab (anti-PD-L1) treatment. These TCRs come from a donor at least 40 years old with urothelial cancer.

With respect to this clone: The junction does not match germline at one end; this may be a read error. The chain has TRBV5-1 and TRBJ2-5; D gene unclear. The germline V gene has CDR1 SGHRS and CDR2 YFSETQ. The CDR3 contains 13 residues. In nucleotides, the CDR3 is TGCGCCAGCAGGTTGGGTCCCTCGGAGACCCAGTACTTC. Protein: CASRLGPSETQYF.

This CDR3 reads CASSPGQGRYQPQHF. CDR3 in DNA: TGTGCCAGCAGCCCCGGACAGGGTCGGTATCAGCCCCAGCATTTT. J is TRBJ1-5 and V is TRBV7-6, with 8 positions matching TRBD1. There are 15 residues in the CDR3. V dropped 5 bases and J dropped 5; count of bases not matched to a gene: 8. Looked up from germline, CDR1 is SGHVS and CDR2 is FNYEAQ.

The chain has TRBV21-1 and TRBJ2-7; the table's TRBD1 call for D was not verified on the DNA. TRBV21-1 has pseudogene status. The CDR3 totals 14 residues. The CDR3 nucleotides are TGTGCCAGCAGCAAGGACACCCCTCCCTACGAGCAGTACTTC. Translation gives CASSKDTPPYEQYF.

This chain links TRBV11-3 with TRBJ2-2; 10 bases are shared with TRBD2. CDR1 and CDR2 from the germline V gene are SGHNT and YENEEA. Unmatched junction bases numbered 15, after V lost 7 bases and J lost 4 bases. The CDR3 covers 18 residues. The chain's CDR3 is CASTPWASGSSGTGELFF. Written as DNA, the CDR3 is TGTGCCAGCACCCCGTGGGCTAGCGGGAGCTCGGGCACCGGGGAGCTGTTTTTT.

This clone turned up a few times. The chain links TRBV6-5 to TRBJ2-4; D not certain. Germline CDR1 reads MNHEY; CDR2 reads SVGAGI. The CDR3 length is 14 residues. V lost 5 bases to trimming and J lost 4 bases, with 12 bases between them. The CDR3 spells CASSGVGPKNIQYF. CDR3 nucleotides: TGTGCCAGCAGTGGTGTTGGGCCGAAAAACATTCAGTACTTC.

The chain combines TRBV2 with TRBJ2-1; 12 bases map to TRBD2. This CDR3 has 19 residues. V dropped 5 bases and J dropped 9; count of bases not matched to a gene: 20. CDR1 and CDR2 from the germline V gene are SNHLY and FYNNEI. The CDR3 region has the DNA TGTGCCAGCAGTCCTCTGAGGGGGCCTAGCGGGAGGGCCGGGGGTGAGCAGTTCTTC. Protein product: CASSPLRGPSGRAGGEQFF.

This rearrangement joins TRBV19 to TRBJ2-7; 7 positions match TRBD2. V shed 6 bases and J 4 bases; nucleotides not matched to a gene: 15. The germline V gene encodes CDR1 LNHDA and CDR2 SQIVND (reference sequence). This CDR3 has 16 residues. This CDR3 is CASSPEVGGRAYEQYF. CDR3 in DNA: TGTGCCAGTAGCCCCGAGGTGGGTGGGAGGGCGTACGAGCAGTACTTC. Variable domain in full (rest from reference TRBV19 and TRBJ2-7): DGGITQSPKYLFRKEGQNVTLSCEQNLNHDAMYWYRQDPGQGLRLIYYSQIVNDFQKGDIAEGYSVSREKKESFPLTVTSAQKNPTAFYLCASSPEVGGRAYEQYFGPGTRLTVT.

The chain combines TRBV9 with TRBJ2-2, with TRBD2 identical over 10 bases. The CDR3 has 17 residues. Trimming took 4 bases from V and 7 from J; bases not matched to a gene: 13. Germline V gives CDR1 SGDLS, CDR2 YYNGEE. The CDR3 is CASSHRGTSVLGGELFF. The CDR3 DNA follows: TGTGCCAGCAGCCACCGCGGGACTAGCGTTTTGGGCGGGGAGCTGTTTTTT.

This chain connects TRBV4-3 to TRBJ1-2; possible D gene TRBD1, 6 bases. The CDR3 length is 15 residues. Germline CDR1 is LGHNA and CDR2 is YSLEER. The V and J ends lost 4 bases and 4 bases respectively, with 16 bases between them. The CDR3 is CASSPSGGGVYGYTF. The CDR3, as DNA: TGCGCCAGCAGCCCCTCGGGAGGGGGGGTCTATGGCTACACCTTC.

V usage is TRBV27 and J usage is TRBJ1-3, with no clear D. Germline-derived CDR1 and CDR2 are MNHEY and SMNVEV (reference sequence). The V gene lost 8 bases and the J gene lost 0 bases, with 8 bases spanning the gap. The CDR3 length is 13 residues. CDR3 amino acids: CASAQSSGNTIYF. The CDR3 nucleotides read TGTGCCAGCGCACAAAGCTCTGGAAACACCATATATTTT.

The V gene is TRBV7-6, the J gene TRBJ2-5; 8 positions match TRBD2. Germline V gives CDR1 SGHVS, CDR2 FNYEAQ. The CDR3 sequence is 15 residues long. With 3 bases clipped from V and 5 bases from J, the junction kept 8 bases outside the gene matches. CDR3 in amino acids: CASSLASGFRETQYF. DNA for the CDR3: TGTGCCAGCAGCTTGGCTAGCGGGTTTCGGGAGACCCAGTACTTC.

The gene calls are TRBV11-3 and TRBJ1-2, with unresolved D. This CDR3 region has 15 residues. In germline, CDR1 is SGHNT, CDR2 YENEEA. Trimming removed 3 bases from V and 4 bases from J, with 15 bases in between. Written as DNA, the CDR3 is TGTGCCAGCAGCTTCAGCGGCAGCGAAGCCTATGGCTACACCTTC. Its translation: CASSFSGSEAYGYTF.

V gene TRBV27 combines with J gene TRBJ2-1, with a weak D call TRBD2 (7 bases). V was pared by 6 bases and J by 4 bases, with 19 bases between. The CDR3 is made up of 16 amino acids. Germline CDR1 MNHEY, CDR2 SMNVEV (reference sequence). CDR3 protein: CASSPRGAGRYNEQFF. DNA of the CDR3: TGTGCCAGCAGCCCCAGGGGAGCGGGAAGGTACAATGAGCAGTTCTTC.

The chain employs TRBV6-4 and TRBJ2-7; 7 bases fit TRBD2. CDR1 MRHNA and CDR2 SNTAGT come from the germline V gene. V lost 2 bases, J lost 3 bases, and 10 bases stayed unmatched. The CDR3 runs to 16 residues. CDR3 bases: TGTGCCAGCAGTGACGCAAGACTAGCTTCCTGCTACGAGCAGTACTTC. It yields the protein CASSDARLASCYEQYF.

This chain joins TRBV6-1 and TRBJ1-2, with unresolved D. The germline CDR1 and CDR2 sequences are MNHNS and SASEGT. The CDR3 has 14 residues. V was pared by 1 base and J by 8 bases, with 14 bases between. Written as DNA, the CDR3 is TGTGCCAGCAGTGAAGGCCCCAGTTCCTGGGGCTACACCTTC. Translating it yields CASSEGPSSWGYTF.

The rearrangement links TRBV6-6 to TRBJ2-1; 8 bases align to TRBD1. The germline gives CDR1 MNHNY, CDR2 SVGAGI (reference sequence). CDR3 size: 13 residues. V shed 7 bases and J 8 bases; nucleotides not matched to a gene: 7. DNA of the CDR3: TGTGCCAGCACCCTACAGGGGGTGTATGAGCAGTTCTTC. This gives the protein CASTLQGVYEQFF.

The CDR3 region has the DNA TGTGCTGGGGGGCCTAGCGGATACACCGGGGAGCTGTTTTTT. Its translation is CAGGPSGYTGELFF. The chain couples TRBV7-8 to TRBJ2-2; possibly TRBD2 for D (7 bases). The CDR3 extends over 14 amino acids. Germline V gene sequence: CDR1 SGHVS, CDR2 FQNEAQ.

The chain links TRBV6-5 to TRBJ1-1; a possible D gene is TRBD1 (5 bases). The CDR3 runs 15 residues. The germline gives CDR1 MNHEY, CDR2 SVGAGI. V lost 4 bases and J 4 bases, leaving 16 bases between the germline ends. The CDR3 loop reads CASSWKVGGSTEAFF. The CDR3 coding sequence is TGTGCCAGCAGTTGGAAGGTGGGGGGAAGCACTGAAGCTTTCTTT.

The rearrangement uses TRBV27 and TRBJ1-4; D is perhaps TRBD1 (6 bases). The CDR3 contains 14 residues. Germline loops: CDR1 MNHEY, CDR2 SMNVEV (reference sequence). Trimming took 5 bases from V and 8 from J, leaving 15 bases between them. This CDR3 is CASSRGAPGEKLFF. In nucleotides, the CDR3 is TGTGCCAGCAGTCGGGGGGCCCCGGGGGAAAAACTGTTTTTT.

The chain combines TRBV7-2 with TRBJ2-5; TRBD2 matches 10 bases. Losses at the gene ends were 4 bases for V and 5 bases for J; bases not matched to a gene: 10. Germline V gives CDR1 SGHTA, CDR2 FQGNSA. This CDR3 comprises 16 residues. The DNA for the CDR3 is TGTGCCAGCAGCTCTAGGGAAGCGGGAGGGGGTGAGACCCAGTACTTC. Residues: CASSSREAGGGETQYF.

V and J are TRBV28 and TRBJ1-4; 8 bases align to TRBD1. CDR1 is MDHEN and CDR2 is SYDVKM in the germline V gene. After removal of 6 bases from V and 5 bases from J, the junction contained 8 bases not matched to a gene. This CDR3 region has 15 residues. The CDR3 DNA is TGTGCCAGCAGCCCACCCCGACAGGGGAATGAAAAACTGTTTTTT. Amino acids: CASSPPRQGNEKLFF.

This rearrangement joins TRBV6-1 to TRBJ1-3; D remains unclear. Germline lookup yields CDR1 MNHNS and CDR2 SASEGT. The CDR3 totals 13 residues. Between the trimmed V and J ends, which lost 10 bases and 1 base, there was a span of 11 bases. The CDR3 region has the DNA TGTGCCATTAACAGCAGATCTGGAAACACCATATATTTT. Translating it yields CAINSRSGNTIYF.

V gene TRBV5-1 combines with J gene TRBJ2-7; D is possibly TRBD2 (6 bases). Germline loops: CDR1 SGHRS, CDR2 YFSETQ. The CDR3 extends over 15 amino acids. V was pared by 3 bases and J by 2 bases, with 15 bases between. CDR3 coding DNA: TGCGCCAGCAGCTCCCTGGGCGGGGCAACCTACGAGCAGTACTTC. Translating gives CASSSLGGATYEQYF.

This chain connects TRBV5-6 to TRBJ2-5; the match to TRBD2 covers 11 bases. The CDR3 runs to 17 residues. The germline V gene encodes CDR1 SGHDT and CDR2 YYEEEE. J gave up 3 bases and V 0 bases, and 7 bases lay outside the gene matches. The CDR3 sequence is CASSLVVGTSGKETQYF. CDR3 DNA sequence: TGTGCCAGCAGCTTGGTGGTCGGGACTAGCGGAAAAGAGACCCAGTACTTC.

The chain joins TRBV6-1 to TRBJ1-1; D gene ambiguous. V was trimmed by 6 bases and J by 1 base, leaving 12 bases between them. Germline CDR1 and CDR2: MNHNS and SASEGT. The CDR3 is 14 amino acids. This chain's CDR3 is CASRDRRPNTEAFF. In nucleotides, the CDR3 is TGTGCCAGCAGGGACCGGAGGCCGAACACTGAAGCTTTCTTT.

The rearrangement links TRBV28 to TRBJ1-2, with D tentatively TRBD1 (6 bases). This CDR3 spans 15 amino acids. V shed 6 bases and J shed 4 bases, with 18 bases lying between them. CDR1 MDHEN and CDR2 SYDVKM come from the germline V gene. CDR3 amino acids: CASSAQGAPRYGYTF. In DNA form, the CDR3 reads TGTGCCAGCAGCGCACAGGGAGCGCCGCGCTATGGCTACACCTTC.

V is TRBV7-9 and J is TRBJ1-5; no clear D. This CDR3 is 13 amino acids long. Trimming took 5 bases from V and 5 from J, leaving 10 bases between them. CDR1 SEHNR and CDR2 FQNEAQ come from the germline V gene (reference sequence). CDR3 DNA: TGTGCCAGCAGCCAACTCCCGTATCAGCCCCAGCATTTT. This codes for CASSQLPYQPQHF. The full variable domain, completed using reference TRBV7-9 and TRBJ1-5, is DTGVSQNPRHKITKRGQNVTFRCDPISEHNRLYWYRQTLGQGPEFLTYFQNEAQLEKSRLLSDRFSAERPKGSFSTLEIQRTEQGDSAMYLCASSQLPYQPQHFGDGTRLSIL.

The CDR3 bases are TGTGCCAGCAGCCCCCGGACAGGGTCCCAAGAGACCCAGTACTTC. Amino acids: CASSPRTGSQETQYF. The genes are TRBV7-2 and TRBJ2-5; 8 bases are a match to TRBD1. Germline V CDR1 and CDR2: SGHTA, FQGNSA. The CDR3 consists of 15 residues. Trimming at V came to 5 bases and at J to 1 base, leaving 6 bases not matched to a gene.

The chain employs TRBV11-3 and TRBJ2-1; 10 bases agree with TRBD2. Looked up from germline, CDR1 is SGHNT and CDR2 is YENEEA. This CDR3 spans 15 amino acids. J was trimmed by 4 bases and V by 5 bases; bases with no gene match: 5. CDR3 sequence reads: CASSGASGSYNEQFF. In DNA form, the CDR3 reads TGTGCCAGCAGCGGGGCTAGCGGGAGTTACAATGAGCAGTTCTTC.

The V gene is TRBV7-8, the J gene TRBJ1-4; D may be TRBD1 (5 bases). Germline lookup yields CDR1 SGHVS and CDR2 FQNEAQ. V was cut by 1 base and J by 4 bases, with 13 bases left in between. The CDR3 is made up of 16 amino acids. This chain's CDR3 is CASSLVGGEINEKLFF. DNA of the CDR3: TGTGCCAGCAGCTTAGTGGGGGGGGAGATTAATGAAAAACTGTTTTTT.